The 10 T cell receptor beta chains presented below share a single source sample, sequenced in a study of control samples from healthy donors and cancer patients. Profiling relied on immunoSEQ multiplex PCR, and the TCRdb table lists in-frame clones only, not all of them. Of roughly 130,000 clones listed, 70% to 90% are singletons. Material for sequencing was blood. These receptors were obtained from a man aged 50 or older in good health.

J is TRBJ1-2 and V is TRBV7-9; D gene unclear. The CDR3 contains 13 residues. V shed 5 bases and J shed 6 bases, with 13 bases lying between them. The germline gives CDR1 SEHNR, CDR2 FQNEAQ (reference sequence). CDR3 in DNA: TGTGCCAGCAGCCAGGAGCAGGACCATGGCTACACCTTC. It is translated as CASSQEQDHGYTF.

The genes are TRBV29-1 and TRBJ2-7, with 11 bases lining up with TRBD1. The CDR3 covers 14 residues. The germline V gene encodes CDR1 SQVTM and CDR2 ANQGSEA. The junction had 3 bases not matched to a gene; V was cut back by 2 bases and J by 3 bases. In nucleotides, the CDR3 is TGCAGCGTTGAATCTGGGACAGGGGGCTACGAGCAGTACTTC. Translated, it gives CSVESGTGGYEQYF.

A single count supports this clone. The chain joins TRBV15 to TRBJ1-1; TRBD1 aligns across 7 bases. Germline lookup yields CDR1 LNHNV and CDR2 YYDKDF (reference sequence). This CDR3 has 13 amino acids. The V gene end was trimmed by 6 bases and the J gene end by 5 bases; junction bases not matched to a gene: 6. The CDR3 region is CATRPGGWTEAFF. CDR3 nucleotide sequence: TGTGCCACCAGACCAGGGGGTTGGACTGAAGCTTTCTTT.

V is TRBV12-3 or TRBV12-4 and J is TRBJ1-5; maybe TRBD1 (5 bases). V lost 8 bases and J lost 6, with 14 bases in between. The CDR3 has 13 residues. The CDR3 DNA reads as TGTGCCAGCGTCGGGCAGGGTGGTCAGCCCCAGCATTTT. Protein sequence: CASVGQGGQPQHF.

The chain joins TRBV5-1 to TRBJ1-3; D uncertain. With 0 bases removed from V and 7 bases from J, the gap between germline ends came to 14 bases. The CDR3 consists of 15 residues. Germline V gives CDR1 SGHRS, CDR2 YFSETQ. Here the CDR3 DNA reads TGCGCCAGCAGCTTGGATGATGCCCTAGGGAACACCATATATTTT. As protein: CASSLDDALGNTIYF.

This chain connects TRBV28 to TRBJ1-5, with 10 bases lining up with TRBD1. After removal of 7 bases from V and 7 bases from J, the junction contained 7 bases not matched to a gene. The CDR3 runs 14 residues. Germline V gene data show CDR1 as MDHEN and CDR2 as SYDVKM. The CDR3 spells CASTGTGEEQPQHF. Written as DNA, the CDR3 is TGTGCCAGCACAGGGACAGGGGAAGAACAGCCCCAGCATTTT.

CDR3 loop: CASSFQLAYNSPLHF. The CDR3 DNA sequence: TGTGCCAGCAGTTTTCAGCTAGCCTATAATTCACCCCTCCACTTT. The chain recombines TRBV28 with TRBJ1-6, with D unclear. Germline loops: CDR1 MDHEN, CDR2 SYDVKM. There are 15 residues in the CDR3. Trimming shortened V by 3 bases and J by 2 bases, and 8 bases separated the two germline ends.

CDR3 nucleotides: TGTGCCAGCAGCACCGGACAGTTGTCAGATACGCAGTATTTT. This codes for CASSTGQLSDTQYF. This chain links TRBV7-9 with TRBJ2-3; the D gene is possibly TRBD1 (6 bases). Trimming removed 5 bases at V and 4 bases at J, with 13 bases between. Germline CDR1 reads SEHNR; CDR2 reads FQNEAQ (reference sequence). The CDR3 sequence is 14 residues long.

This rearrangement joins TRBV6-1 to TRBJ2-7, with 14 bases fitting TRBD2. CDR1 MNHNS and CDR2 SASEGT come from the germline V gene. The CDR3 length is 19 residues. V trimming: 6 bases; J trimming: 3 bases; junction bases outside the gene matches: 16. As DNA, the CDR3 is TGTGCCAGCAGAGAAACGCCGGGACTAGCGGGGGAAAATAACTACGAGCAGTACTTC. Translation gives CASRETPGLAGENNYEQYF.

The table lists this clone with a few counts. This chain uses TRBV30 with TRBJ1-6, with a possible D match to TRBD1 (6 bases). V lost 8 bases and J lost 5, with 13 bases in between. The CDR3 sequence is 13 residues long. Germline CDR1 GTSNPN, CDR2 SVGIG (reference sequence). CDR3 loop: CALRGENNSPLHF. The DNA for the CDR3 is TGTGCCCTAAGGGGGGAGAATAATTCACCCCTCCACTTT.